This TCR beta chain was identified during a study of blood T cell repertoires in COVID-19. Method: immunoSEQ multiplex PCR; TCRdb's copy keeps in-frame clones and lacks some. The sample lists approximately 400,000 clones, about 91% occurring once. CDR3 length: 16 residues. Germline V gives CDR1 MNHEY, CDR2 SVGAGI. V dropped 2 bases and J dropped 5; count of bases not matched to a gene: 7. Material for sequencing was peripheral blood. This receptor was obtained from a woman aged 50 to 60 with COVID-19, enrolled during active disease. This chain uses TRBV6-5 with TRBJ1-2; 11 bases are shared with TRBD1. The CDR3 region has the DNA TGTGCCAGCAGTTACCTCCCGGGACAGGGGGTTTATGGCTACACCTTC. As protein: CASSYLPGQGVYGYTF.